This entry concerns a single T cell receptor (beta chain). Its specificity is not known. The data were taken from a study of CXCR3-negative and CXCR3-positive naive CD8 T cells. Regarding the study as a whole: TRB CDR3 hydrophobicity was greater in CXCR3-positive naive cells than in CXCR3-negative naive cells. After cryopreservation, CXCR3 expression dropped partially; most assays used fresh PBMCs. Within a donor, both naive subsets shared TRBV-TRBJ usage, unlike memory cells. Diversity in memory CD8+ cells fell much lower than the comparably high levels seen in both naive subsets.

The TRB cDNA libraries were prepared by 5' RACE with UMI labels. TCRdb re-called the 5' RACE reads and catalogs CDR3 proteins one per entry, DNA excluded. Its clone listing holds around 60,000 distinct CDR3 sequences. In germline, CDR1 is DFQATT, CDR2 SNEGSKA (reference sequence). The CDR3 has 14 residues. The V gene is TRBV20-1, the J gene TRBJ1-4. Sequenced sample: naive CXCR3+ CD8+ T cells from blood. As for subset: CD45RO-CCR7+CD27+CD95- naive CD8+ T cells expressing CXCR3 (TNR3+). This sequence was found in a human donor in good health. Some clones in this sample may be carry-over from other donors' samples. The CDR3 spells CSAGQTATNEKLFF.